Here is one T cell receptor beta chain with its context. Its antigen is currently not known. It has no much larger one-base neighbor in the sample; base qualities were not kept. Libraries were prepared through the immunoSEQ multiplex PCR assay. A mixture of 60 forward primers for TCR Vbeta segments and 13 reverse primers for TCR Jbeta segments was used in the multiplex PCR. Amplification of the CDR3 region of rearranged TCR beta genes was performed with a multiplex PCR assay on genomic DNA. On the Illumina HiSeq System, the amplified TCR beta libraries were sequenced as 87-base-pair reads. Regarding the original processing steps: A later analysis counted about 80 million unique TCR beta chains across the approximately 700 repertoires, and roughly 11 million of these chains were shared by at least two donors. A nearest-neighbor algorithm error-corrected the raw reads and collapsed the reads into unique sequences, merging closely related sequences to remove PCR and sequencing errors. Alignment of CDR3 sequences to IMGT reference sequences was used to assign V, D and J gene segments. Each retained sequence needed at least a six-nucleotide match to both a V gene segment and a J gene segment. Rearrangements were called productive when the CDR3 lacked stop codons and stayed in frame with V and J; all others were non-productive. Following IMGT convention, CDR3 was defined as the stretch from the second conserved V-encoded cysteine up to the conserved J-encoded phenylalanine. The earlier analysis of some 540 of the donors excluded any sequence lacking an unambiguous match to a single V gene segment. In an earlier analysis of 587 of the donors, a V segment was called functional when productive rearrangements were above 56.7%, and segregating when the standard deviation between donors exceeded 5%. A statistical classification framework was built for diagnosing cytomegalovirus status from the catalog of TCR beta chain sequences. In a later analysis, V and J genes were assigned by comparing TCR nucleotide sequences against IMGT/GENE-DB human TR gene sequences. The TCRdist pipeline was used in a later analysis to assign CDR3 sequences and most-parsimonious VDJ recombination scenarios. In a later analysis, each TCR beta chain was defined by its CDR3 amino acid sequence together with its V-gene family, and reads without a unique V-gene family were excluded. As a way to deal with suspected cross-contamination and a sequencing artifact, a later analysis dropped nearly 600 nucleotide sequences that were highly shared and had low generation probability. In a later analysis, a clonal expansion index was calculated for each public chain from normalized within-repertoire ranks of inferred template counts. In a later analysis, generation probabilities were computed using a VDJ recombination model fitted to out-of-frame rearrangements, and the results were checked against IGoR. A later analysis scored TCR-TCR, TCR-HLA and TCR-CMV co-occurrence with hypergeometric tests, applying a repertoire-size bias correction to TCR pairs. A later analysis estimated false discovery rates by permuting HLA or CMV assignments 20 times. A later analysis grouped co-occurring TCRs with DBSCAN, adding TCRdist sequence similarity when clustering within HLA-allele-positive subsets. Repertoires with fewer than 30,000 or more than 120,000 public chains were left out of co-occurrence clustering, as were four to six repertoires with anomalous nucleotide sharing. TCRdb carries this immuneACCESS record with in-frame sequences only. Its versions omit some clonotypes, under half of them owing to an unresolved V gene in the studies checked, with the rest unexplained. Clone size and the V and J calls come from that table; the DNA yielded D and trimming. This sample gives about 120,000 clones in total; roughly 70% of them show up just once. The ten largest clones represent about 4% of the sample.

In total, over 600 healthy bone marrow donors made up the cohort. All cohort members were sampled while nominally healthy, although unrecorded immune exposures were likely present. The donor was CMV seronegative and was included in the group of several hundred seronegative cohort members. A peripheral blood sample was provided by each donor, and peripheral blood mononuclear cells were used for TCR beta sequencing. The Qiagen DNeasy Blood Extraction Kit was used to extract genomic DNA from the blood cell samples. Reading from cysteine to phenylalanine, the CDR3 counts 14 amino acids. Only the CDR3 DNA stays, 42 bases, in frame from base 1. Trimming accounts for 4 bases at V and 2 bases at J, while the number of junction bases matched to no gene is 5. CDR1 KGHSH and CDR2 LQKENI were looked up in the germline V gene. The data derive from a study of cytomegalovirus exposure and HLA in healthy donors (dated by TCRdb to 2015 to 2018). Regarding the research as a whole: In an earlier analysis of 587 of the donors, 250 to 350 Gb of sequence data and just under 120 million unique TCR beta sequences from about 180 million T cells were reported. Roughly 300 gigabases of sequencing data and approximately 91 million unique TCR sequences made up an early release that covered approximately 650 HLA-typed donors. Donor age, sex, ethnicity and CMV serostatus were collected together with the repertoire data. Among under 450 genotyped donors of the cohort, an average of around 240,000 unique TCR beta nucleotide sequences were sequenced per donor, around a sixth of them non-productive. The number of donors typed differed by locus, with 629-630 for A, B, C, DRB1 and DQB1, around 500 for DQA1, nearly 610 for DPA1, and some 450 for DPB1. Of the 350 to 450 genotyped donors, around 81% fell in the genetic ancestry cluster associated with self-reported Caucasian donors. In a later analysis, previously published TCR beta repertoires from more than 500 donors were re-analyzed and high-resolution HLA genotyping was added so that TCR occurrence patterns could be studied. The study aimed to test whether signatures of past pathogen exposure could be identified by cataloging public T cell receptors. Using immunosequencing, the study profiled T cell repertoires from 500 to 800 subjects and related those repertoires to cytomegalovirus serostatus. In a later genetic analysis, genome-wide SNP genotypes for about 55% of the roughly 700 donors were used, and that subset was treated as a discovery cohort. The later analysis used no new phenotypic data to find candidate immune exposures, relying instead on TCR beta sequences and their occurrence across donors. To predict cytomegalovirus infection status, the study brought together high-throughput TCR immunosequencing, statistical association of individual TCRs with disease status, and machine learning. Along with the approximately 620-subject first cohort, a separate validation cohort of 120 different subjects was used. Every discovery cohort repertoire had been produced on one sequencing platform. Several DR-DQ haplotypes were treated as single units for association and clustering because of strong linkage in the cohort. In an earlier analysis of a few hundred of the donors, high-throughput TCR beta sequencing was used to judge whether each TCR beta V gene segment behaved as functional or pseudogenic. Class I and class II HLA loci were covered by the typing at four-digit resolution. General conclusions and limits of the study: An association between a missense DCLRE1C variant and V-gene and J-gene trimming of TCR beta chains was found in a later genetic analysis and replicated in an independent cohort. The presence/absence analyses assumed that sequencing depth was roughly uniform across donors, and that assumption may not be true. Strong co-occurrence of HLA alleles, especially DR and DQ, made assigning TCR associations to individual alleles difficult. An earlier analysis of 587 of the donors showed that most TCR beta V segments appeared in productive rearrangements either about 87% or about 30% of the time, which broadly matched IMGT annotations. Correlated functional status among segregating V segments might be attributable to linkage disequilibrium, but an unknown experimental factor could not be ruled out. In both the original and validation cohorts, the classifier was reported to diagnose cytomegalovirus status with high specificity and sensitivity. A later analysis found that most CMV-associated TCR beta chains appeared HLA-restricted, with HLA associations seemingly driven largely by CMV exposure. According to a later analysis, parvovirus B19, influenza, CMV and Epstein-Barr virus appeared linked to several top co-occurrence clusters. Across donors, most TCR sequences were observed very rarely, whereas some public TCRs were present in many individuals. Some IMGT-functional V segments, including TRBV6-2 and TRBV6-3, could not be distinguished by the 87-base-pair reads and were therefore excluded. A cluster of highly shared sequence variants was judged likely to represent a technical artifact of the sequencing pipeline. In the study, some 160 TCR beta chains were listed as associated with cytomegalovirus. Only TCR beta chains were sequenced in this cohort, and the absence of alpha or paired-chain data limited detectable features. Because counts were too low, about 18 rarely observed V segments, including chromosome 9 orphons, were excluded from the earlier analysis of fewer than 650 of the donors. A later analysis associated around 16,000 TCR beta sequences with specific HLA alleles at a false discovery rate of 0.05. For the cohort, immune exposure information was limited to CMV serostatus. In a later genetic analysis, fewer N-insertions in productive TCRs were reported among donors in an Asian-associated ancestry cluster than the roughly 670-donor mean. In a later analysis, HLA-associated TCR beta chains showed more clonal expansion and lower generation probabilities than non-associated chains that were equally common. The authors suggested that the approach could potentially be extended to other disease states and immunological phenotypes. A further reported finding was that TCR beta sequences accurately predicted the HLA-A and HLA-B alleles for most subjects in the first cohort. According to a later analysis, TCR association rates differed among HLA loci, with DRB1 alleles showing the most associated TCRs and HLA-C alleles showing the fewest. Because HLA typing was missing for some donors at each locus, association tests included only the typed subset. In vitro tests confirmed that a few of the cytomegalovirus-associated TCR beta chains recognize cytomegalovirus antigens.

This clonotype was sampled from a man under 40 in good health and CMV-seronegative. Material for sequencing was PBMCs. The chain couples TRBV18 to TRBJ2-7, with 7 bases in between that match TRBD1. The nucleotide sequence is TGTGCCAGCTCACTACAGGGGAAACCCTACGAGCAGTACTTC. It codes for CASSLQGKPYEQYF. With the rest looked up from the reference TRBV18 and TRBJ2-7 genes rather than sequenced, the full variable domain is NAGVMQNPRHLVRRRGQEARLRCSPMKGHSHVYWYRQLPEEGLKFMVYLQKENIIDESGMPKERFSAEFPKEGPSILRIQQVVRGDSAAYFCASSLQGKPYEQYFGPGTRLTVT.